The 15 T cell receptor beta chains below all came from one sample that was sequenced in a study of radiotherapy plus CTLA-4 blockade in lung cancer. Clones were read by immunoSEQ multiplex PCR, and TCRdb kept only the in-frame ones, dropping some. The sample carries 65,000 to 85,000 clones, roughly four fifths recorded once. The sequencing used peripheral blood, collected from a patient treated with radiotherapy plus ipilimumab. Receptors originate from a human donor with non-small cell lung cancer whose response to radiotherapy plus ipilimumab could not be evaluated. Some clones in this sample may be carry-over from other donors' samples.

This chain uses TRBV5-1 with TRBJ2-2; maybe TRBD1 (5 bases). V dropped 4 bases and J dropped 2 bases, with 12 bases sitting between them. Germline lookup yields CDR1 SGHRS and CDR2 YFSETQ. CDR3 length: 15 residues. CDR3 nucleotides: TGCGCCAGCAGCACCGGACAAGGAAACACCGGGGAGCTGTTTTTT. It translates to CASSTGQGNTGELFF. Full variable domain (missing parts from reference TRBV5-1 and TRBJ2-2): KAGVTQTPRYLIKTRGQQVTLSCSPISGHRSVSWYQQTPGQGLQFLFEYFSETQRNKGNFPGRFSGRQFSNSRSEMNVSTLELGDSALYLCASSTGQGNTGELFFGEGSRLTVL.

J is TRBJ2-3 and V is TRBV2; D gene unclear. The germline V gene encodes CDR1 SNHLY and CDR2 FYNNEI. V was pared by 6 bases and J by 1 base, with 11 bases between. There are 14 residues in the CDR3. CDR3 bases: TGTGCCAGCAGGGTGAGCGTGGGCACAGATACGCAGTATTTT. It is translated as CASRVSVGTDTQYF.

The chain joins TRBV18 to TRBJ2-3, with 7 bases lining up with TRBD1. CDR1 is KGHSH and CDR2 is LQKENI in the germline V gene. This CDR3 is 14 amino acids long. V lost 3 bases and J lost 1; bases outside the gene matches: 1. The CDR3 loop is CASSPQGGTDTQYF. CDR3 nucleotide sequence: TGTGCCAGCTCACCCCAGGGGGGCACAGATACGCAGTATTTT.

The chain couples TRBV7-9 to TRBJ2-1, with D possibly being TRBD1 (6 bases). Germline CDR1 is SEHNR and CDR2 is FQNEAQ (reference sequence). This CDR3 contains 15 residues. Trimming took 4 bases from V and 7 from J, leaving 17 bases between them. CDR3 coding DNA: TGTGCCAGCAGCTCCCGGGATTCCCAGGGGAATGAGCAGTTCTTC. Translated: CASSSRDSQGNEQFF.

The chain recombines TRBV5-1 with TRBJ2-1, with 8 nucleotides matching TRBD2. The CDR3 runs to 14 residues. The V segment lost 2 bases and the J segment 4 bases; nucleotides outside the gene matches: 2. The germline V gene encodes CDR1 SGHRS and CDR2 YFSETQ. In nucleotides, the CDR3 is TGCGCCAGCAGCTTACGGGGGGGGTACAATGAGCAGTTCTTC. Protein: CASSLRGGYNEQFF.

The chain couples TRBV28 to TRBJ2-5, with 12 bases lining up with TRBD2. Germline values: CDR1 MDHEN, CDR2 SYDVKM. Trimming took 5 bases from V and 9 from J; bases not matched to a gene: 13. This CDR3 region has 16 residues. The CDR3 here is CASSPLETSGGRAQYF. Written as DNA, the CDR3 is TGTGCCAGCAGTCCCCTCGAGACTAGCGGGGGAAGGGCCCAGTACTTC.

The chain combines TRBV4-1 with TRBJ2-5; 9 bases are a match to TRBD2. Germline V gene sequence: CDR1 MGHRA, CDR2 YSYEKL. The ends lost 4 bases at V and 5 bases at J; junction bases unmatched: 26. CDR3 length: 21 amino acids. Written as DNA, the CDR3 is TGCGCCAGCAGCCGAGGGGGCCTCGATGGGGCGGGGGGGCCGAGGCAGGAGACCCAGTACTTC. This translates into CASSRGGLDGAGGPRQETQYF.

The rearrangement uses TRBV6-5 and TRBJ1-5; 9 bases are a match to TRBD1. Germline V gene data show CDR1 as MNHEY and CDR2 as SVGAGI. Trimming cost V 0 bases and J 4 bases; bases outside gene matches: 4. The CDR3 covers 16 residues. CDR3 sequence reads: CASSYSFGQGNQPQHF. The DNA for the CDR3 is TGTGCCAGCAGTTACTCGTTTGGACAGGGGAATCAGCCCCAGCATTTT.

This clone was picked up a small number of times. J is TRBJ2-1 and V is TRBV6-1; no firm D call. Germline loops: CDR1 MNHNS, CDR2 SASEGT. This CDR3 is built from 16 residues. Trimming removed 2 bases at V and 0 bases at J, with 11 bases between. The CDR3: CASSETVSSSYNEQFF. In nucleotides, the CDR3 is TGTGCCAGCAGTGAAACCGTATCTAGCTCCTACAATGAGCAGTTCTTC.

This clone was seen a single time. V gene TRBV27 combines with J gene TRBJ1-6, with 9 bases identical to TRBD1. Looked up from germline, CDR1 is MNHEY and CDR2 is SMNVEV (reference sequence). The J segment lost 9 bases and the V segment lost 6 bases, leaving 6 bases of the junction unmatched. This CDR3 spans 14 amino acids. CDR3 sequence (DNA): TGTGCCAGCAGGGGACAGGGATTTATTTCACCCCTCCACTTT. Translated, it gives CASRGQGFISPLHF.

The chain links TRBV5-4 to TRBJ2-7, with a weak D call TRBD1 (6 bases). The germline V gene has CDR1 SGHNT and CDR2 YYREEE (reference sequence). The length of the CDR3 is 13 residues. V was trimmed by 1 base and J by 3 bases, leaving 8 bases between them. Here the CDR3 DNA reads TGTGCCAGCAGCTTGACAGGGAACTACGAGCAGTACTTC. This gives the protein CASSLTGNYEQYF.

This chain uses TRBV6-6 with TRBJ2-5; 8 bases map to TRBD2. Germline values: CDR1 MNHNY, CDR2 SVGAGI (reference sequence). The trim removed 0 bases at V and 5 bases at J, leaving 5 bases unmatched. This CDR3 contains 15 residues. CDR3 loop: CASSYSMRGEETQYF. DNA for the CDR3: TGTGCCAGCAGTTACTCGATGCGGGGGGAGGAGACCCAGTACTTC.

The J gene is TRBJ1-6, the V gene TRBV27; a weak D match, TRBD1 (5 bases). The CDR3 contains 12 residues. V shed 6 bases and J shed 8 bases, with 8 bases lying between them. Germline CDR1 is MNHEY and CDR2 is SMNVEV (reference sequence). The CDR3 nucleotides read TGTGCCAGCAGCCTACAGGATTCACCCCTCCACTTT. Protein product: CASSLQDSPLHF.

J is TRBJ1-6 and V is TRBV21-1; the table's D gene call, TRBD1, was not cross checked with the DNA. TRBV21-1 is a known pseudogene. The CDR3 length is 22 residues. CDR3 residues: CASSKPPPGTGASSSYNSPLHF. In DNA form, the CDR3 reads TGTGCCAGCAGCAAACCCCCTCCGGGGACAGGAGCTTCGAGCTCCTATAATTCACCCCTCCACTTT.

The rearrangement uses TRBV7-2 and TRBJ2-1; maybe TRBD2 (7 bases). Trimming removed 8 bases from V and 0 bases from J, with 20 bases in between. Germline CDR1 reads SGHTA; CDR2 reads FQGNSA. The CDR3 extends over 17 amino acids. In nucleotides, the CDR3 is TGTGCCAGCGTACTAGTGGGGGGGCCCGGCTCCTACAATGAGCAGTTCTTC. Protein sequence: CASVLVGGPGSYNEQFF.